The source of this TCR beta chain is a study of post-analysis software for immune sequencing data. V lost 0 bases, J lost 2 bases, and 4 bases stayed unmatched. CDR3 length: 16 residues. Per germline, CDR1 SGDLS and CDR2 YYNGEE. Study-wide results and caveats: Included in a set of roughly five TRBV segments more frequent in patients than controls were TRBV5-6, TRBV5-1 and TRBV20-1.

This clonotype was seen more than once but under ten times. Its antigen remains unidentified. Each TCR beta cDNA library carried unique molecular identifiers. Yield was roughly 0.5 million cDNA molecules from around 1 to 9.1 million T cells. Using its own MiXCR run on the PCR reads, TCRdb lists one record per CDR3 protein. The sample carries fewer than 700,000 distinct CDR3 sequences, about 40% recorded once. Sequences were obtained from blood. The rearrangement uses TRBV9 and TRBJ2-3; 9 bases line up with TRBD2. This receptor was obtained from a girl aged 10-17 years with multiple sclerosis. The CDR3, as DNA: TGTGCCAGCAGCGTAGGAACTAGCGGGTACACAGATACGCAGTATTTT. Its protein is CASSVGTSGYTDTQYF.